The next 31 T cell receptor beta chains were all read from a single sample in a study of T cell repertoires in cytomegalovirus infection. Each CDR3 protein gets one entry after TCRdb re-called the reads with MiXCR. The table shows about 470,000 distinct CDR3 sequences, with about 39% occurring only once. These receptors lack a known antigen. This sample comprised cultured PBMCs, obtained from culture after CMV antigen stimulation. The receptor source for this set is a human donor in good health (CMV status not recorded). Some clones in this sample may be carry-over from other donors' samples.

This clonotype was observed a handful of times. The chain couples TRBV19 to TRBJ2-6; D remains ambiguous. With 8 bases removed from V and 2 bases from J, the gap between germline ends came to 13 bases. This CDR3 is built from 15 residues. CDR1 and CDR2 (germline): LNHDA, SQIVND (reference sequence). The CDR3 DNA reads as TGTGCCAGTGGACGACACAACCCTGGGGCCAACGTCCTGACTTTC. This codes for CASGRHNPGANVLTF.

Here the CDR3 DNA reads TGTGCCAGCAGCTCAGGACTAGCGGGAGGGGTATACGAGCAGTACTTC. This sequence encodes CASSSGLAGGVYEQYF. The rearrangement joins TRBV11-2 to TRBJ2-7, with 15 nucleotides matching TRBD2. After removal of 4 bases from V and 4 bases from J, the junction contained 5 bases not matched to a gene. The germline V gene has CDR1 SGHAT and CDR2 FQNNGV. This CDR3 contains 16 residues.

The chain combines TRBV4-1 with TRBJ2-2, with D hard to call. V was pared by 1 base and J by 6 bases, with 6 bases between. The CDR3 sequence is 13 residues long. The germline gives CDR1 MGHRA, CDR2 YSYEKL. CDR3 sequence (DNA): TGCGCCAGCAGCCAAGTAGCCCCCGGGGAGCTGTTTTTT. Its translation is CASSQVAPGELFF.

The chain carries TRBV4-1 and TRBJ2-7; D is possibly TRBD1 (6 bases). Germline loops: CDR1 MGHRA, CDR2 YSYEKL. Deletions cut 7 bases from V and 2 bases from J, with 15 bases between. The CDR3 is 14 amino acids. The CDR3 sequence: CASKLQGNPYEQYF. The CDR3 nucleotides are TGCGCCAGCAAACTACAGGGTAATCCCTACGAGCAGTACTTC.

The chain joins TRBV7-9 to TRBJ2-5, with TRBD1 matching 7 bases. This CDR3 is built from 15 residues. V trimming: 1 base; J trimming: 5 bases; junction bases outside the gene matches: 7. The V gene's germline CDR1 is SEHNR and CDR2 FQNEAQ (reference sequence). Here the CDR3 DNA reads TGTGCCAGCAGCTTAGTGGTGACAGGGAGCGAGACCCAGTACTTC. This translates into CASSLVVTGSETQYF.

This clonotype was observed a handful of times. This CDR3 is missing its conserved last phenylalanine or tryptophan, likely due to a read error. The DNA is omitted, as the CDR3 cannot be located on it reliably, and the CDR3 follows TCRdb's listing. This chain joins TRBV7-8 and TRBJ2-5; the table's D call, TRBD1, has no DNA check behind it. Germline loops: CDR1 SGHVS, CDR2 FQNEAQ. Counting both end residues, the CDR3 totals 14 amino acids. The CDR3 loop is CASSSQGTGPPSRL.

The chain recombines TRBV12-3 or TRBV12-4 with TRBJ2-7; D not certain. V lost 2 bases and J lost 6, with 8 bases in between. The CDR3 is 12 amino acids. In nucleotides, the CDR3 is TGTGCCAGCAGTTTAATCCCCGTCGAGCAGTACTTC. It is translated as CASSLIPVEQYF.

This clonotype was seen only a few times. The chain is built from TRBV6-5 and TRBJ1-6; 10 bases are a match to TRBD1. Per the germline V gene, CDR1 is MNHEY and CDR2 is SVGAGI. The CDR3 contains 17 residues. The junction had 7 bases not matched to a gene; V was cut back by 0 bases and J by 8 bases. DNA of the CDR3: TGTGCCAGCAGTTACTCTCACCCCGGACAGGGGGATTCACCCCTCCACTTT. It is translated as CASSYSHPGQGDSPLHF.

CDR3 DNA sequence: TGTGCCAGCAGCTTCGGGGAGGATGGCTACACCTTC. Translated, it gives CASSFGEDGYTF. V usage is TRBV7-8 and J usage is TRBJ1-2; no reliable D call. This CDR3 is built from 12 residues. Germline CDR1 and CDR2: SGHVS and FQNEAQ. Trimming shortened V by 3 bases and J by 6 bases, and 8 bases separated the two germline ends.

The CDR3 bases are TGTGCCAGCAGCCTGGGACAACTTAGTAGGGAGCAGTACTTC. Translation: CASSLGQLSREQYF. V gene TRBV6-8 combines with J gene TRBJ2-7, with a possible D match to TRBD1 (6 bases). Trimming shortened V by 6 bases and J by 7 bases, and 19 bases separated the two germline ends. This CDR3 region has 14 residues. Per germline, CDR1 MNHGY and CDR2 SAAAGT.

This clonotype was picked up a small number of times. In nucleotides, the CDR3 is TGTGCCAGCAGCCACATGGGAAACACCATATATTTT. Its protein is CASSHMGNTIYF. The chain employs TRBV11-2 and TRBJ1-3; D is uncertain. Germline values: CDR1 SGHAT, CDR2 FQNNGV. CDR3 length: 12 residues. With 5 bases removed from V and 4 bases from J, the gap between germline ends came to 6 bases.

CDR3 sequence (DNA): TGTGCCAGCAGCTCGAATCTAGGGAGGGAGACCCAGTACTTC. The encoded protein is CASSSNLGRETQYF. This rearrangement joins TRBV7-2 to TRBJ2-5; the D gene is possibly TRBD2 (6 bases). The germline V gene has CDR1 SGHTA and CDR2 FQGNSA. V was trimmed by 4 bases and J by 5 bases, leaving 14 bases between them. CDR3 length: 14 residues.

V is TRBV20-1 and J is TRBJ1-6; D might be TRBD1 (6 bases). The CDR3 contains 13 residues. Germline V CDR1 and CDR2: DFQATT, SNEGSKA (reference sequence). V was clipped by 5 bases and J by 4 bases, with 9 bases between them. In nucleotides, the CDR3 is TGCAGTGCTCGGACAGATTATAATTCACCCCTCCACTTT. Protein product: CSARTDYNSPLHF.

V gene TRBV18 combines with J gene TRBJ1-2, with no clear D. The germline gives CDR1 KGHSH, CDR2 LQKENI. The CDR3 sequence is 13 residues long. Trimming took 5 bases from V and 8 from J, leaving 15 bases between them. The CDR3 bases are TGTGCCAGCTCAGAGGCCTTTGGGGAAGGCTACACCTTC. Protein sequence: CASSEAFGEGYTF.

The chain is built from TRBV6-1 and TRBJ2-1, with D perhaps TRBD1 (6 bases). Germline lookup yields CDR1 MNHNS and CDR2 SASEGT. The V and J ends lost 3 bases and 7 bases respectively, with 10 bases between them. The CDR3 extends over 13 amino acids. CDR3 coding DNA: TGTGCCAGCAGTGACCGCAGGGGTAATGAGCAGTTCTTC. It is translated as CASSDRRGNEQFF.

The chain employs TRBV12-3 or TRBV12-4 and TRBJ1-2; 7 positions agree with TRBD1. The CDR3 is 13 residues long. V dropped 6 bases and J dropped 8; count of bases not matched to a gene: 9. As DNA, the CDR3 is TGTGCCAGCAGCCTCACAGGGGTGAGGGGCTACACCTTC. Translating it yields CASSLTGVRGYTF.

The rearrangement uses TRBV6-1 and TRBJ1-6, with a tentative D call TRBD1 (6 bases). V lost 10 bases and J lost 10, with 14 bases in between. The CDR3 runs 12 residues. In germline, CDR1 is MNHNS, CDR2 SASEGT. CDR3 sequence reads: CATIRGGSPLHF. CDR3 DNA: TGTGCCACCATCAGGGGAGGATCACCCCTCCACTTT.

The chain uses TRBV20-1 and TRBJ1-1; D gene ambiguous. Germline-derived CDR1 and CDR2 are DFQATT and SNEGSKA (reference sequence). The V gene lost 4 bases and the J gene lost 3 bases, with 18 bases spanning the gap. The CDR3 is 15 residues long. The CDR3 DNA reads as TGCAGTGCTACGGTCTTCGTTGGGGTGGACACTGAAGCTTTCTTT. Encoded protein: CSATVFVGVDTEAFF.

The rearrangement uses TRBV6-1 and TRBJ2-1; D might be TRBD1 (5 bases). This CDR3 spans 13 amino acids. Trimming stripped 1 base from V and 10 bases from J, with 11 bases between. Germline CDR1 and CDR2: MNHNS and SASEGT. The CDR3 coding sequence is TGTGCCAGCAGTGAAGGTGGGGCCCGGGAGCAGTTCTTC. This codes for CASSEGGAREQFF.

The chain recombines TRBV5-1 with TRBJ1-1; D unclear. Trimming cost V 5 bases and J 0 bases, with 8 bases left between them. This CDR3 spans 13 amino acids. Germline CDR1 is SGHRS and CDR2 is YFSETQ. DNA for the CDR3: TGCGCCAGCAGGGCAGCCCTGAACACTGAAGCTTTCTTT. The encoded protein is CASRAALNTEAFF.

V gene TRBV7-8 combines with J gene TRBJ2-2, with 11 nucleotides matching TRBD2. V dropped 5 bases and J dropped 6; count of bases not matched to a gene: 5. The CDR3 covers 15 residues. Per the germline V gene, CDR1 is SGHVS and CDR2 is FQNEAQ. CDR3 loop: CASSVPGLAAGELFF. The DNA of the CDR3 is TGTGCCAGCAGCGTCCCGGGACTAGCGGCCGGGGAGCTGTTTTTT.

This clonotype appeared a few times. The J gene is TRBJ2-1, the V gene TRBV4-1; a possible D gene is TRBD2 (5 bases). Trimming stripped 1 base from V and 3 bases from J, with 19 bases between. The CDR3 extends over 18 amino acids. Germline V CDR1 and CDR2: MGHRA, YSYEKL. CDR3 sequence reads: CASSQAGAVQANYNEQFF. The CDR3 coding sequence is TGCGCCAGCAGCCAAGCAGGAGCGGTCCAAGCCAACTACAATGAGCAGTTCTTC.

This sequence joins TRBV6-2 or TRBV6-3 and TRBJ2-3; either TRBD1 or TRBD2 may fit D (5 bases each). This CDR3 contains 14 residues. Germline V gives CDR1 MNHEY, CDR2 SVGEGT. With 5 bases removed from V and 7 bases from J, the gap between germline ends came to 16 bases. For the CDR3, the DNA is TGTGCCAGCAGTCAGGGAGACCGGGGCTATACGCAGTATTTT. This sequence encodes CASSQGDRGYTQYF.

This clonotype has ten or more counts. The J gene is TRBJ2-3, the V gene TRBV7-2; D perhaps matches TRBD2 (6 bases). Germline V lookup: CDR1 SGHTA, CDR2 FQGNSA. Between the trimmed V and J ends, which lost 5 bases and 2 bases, there was a span of 14 bases. This CDR3 region has 15 residues. CDR3 region: CASSNRDFLTDTQYF. The CDR3, as DNA: TGTGCCAGCAGCAACCGGGACTTTCTCACAGATACGCAGTATTTT.

Concerning this clonotype itself: Relative to the germline gene, one junction end is altered; a read error may explain this. J is TRBJ1-5 and V is TRBV7-2; 7 bases map to TRBD1. Germline V gene data show CDR1 as SGHTA and CDR2 as FQGNSA. CDR3 length equals 16 residues. Here the CDR3 reads CATSQGGGNSNQPQHF. The CDR3 DNA sequence: TGTGCCACCAGCCAGGGGGGGGGTAATAGCAATCAGCCCCAGCATTTT. The variable domain in full, completed from reference TRBV7-2 and TRBJ1-5, reads GAGVSQSPSNKVTEKGKDVELRCDPISGHTALYWYRQSLGQGLEFLIYFQGNSAPDKSGLPSDRFSAERTGGSVSTLTIQRTQQEDSAVYLCATSQGGGNSNQPQHFGDGTRLSIL.

The chain links TRBV7-8 to TRBJ2-1; 10 bases fit TRBD1. Germline CDR1 reads SGHVS; CDR2 reads FQNEAQ. The CDR3 runs to 15 residues. V lost 5 bases, J lost 4 bases, and 5 bases stayed unmatched. Here the CDR3 DNA reads TGTGCCAGCAGCGGCCCGGACAGGGGGTACAATGAGCAGTTCTTC. Its protein is CASSGPDRGYNEQFF.

V and J are TRBV11-2 and TRBJ2-4; perhaps TRBD1 as D (5 bases). CDR1 SGHAT and CDR2 FQNNGV come from the germline V gene. Trimming took off 5 bases at V and 8 bases at J, with 13 bases between the two ends. This CDR3 is 13 amino acids long. The CDR3: CASSTRVSDIQYF. Here the CDR3 DNA reads TGTGCCAGCAGCACCAGGGTTTCTGACATTCAGTACTTC.

This clonotype was picked up a small number of times. The chain couples TRBV7-2 to TRBJ2-1; 11 bases map to TRBD2. With 4 bases clipped from V and 4 bases from J, the junction kept 6 bases outside the gene matches. The germline gives CDR1 SGHTA, CDR2 FQGNSA. The CDR3 is made up of 16 amino acids. The CDR3 reads CASSWAGTSGYNEQFF. The CDR3 coding sequence is TGTGCCAGCAGCTGGGCCGGGACTAGCGGATACAATGAGCAGTTCTTC.

This clonotype turned up a few times. J is TRBJ2-1 and V is TRBV7-6, with 7 bases fitting TRBD1. The CDR3 has 14 amino acids. Germline assignment: CDR1 SGHVS and CDR2 FNYEAQ. V shed 1 base and J 6 bases; nucleotides not matched to a gene: 3. The DNA of the CDR3 is TGTGCCAGCAGCTTAGGGACAGGCACCAATGAGCAGTTCTTC. Translated: CASSLGTGTNEQFF. Full variable domain (rest looked up from reference TRBV7-6 and TRBJ2-1): GAGVSQSPRYKVTKRGQDVALRCDPISGHVSLYWYRQALGQGPEFLTYFNYEAQQDKSGLPNDRFSAERPEGSISTLTIQRTEQRDSAMYRCASSLGTGTNEQFFGPGTRLTVL.

The V call is TRBV27, the J call TRBJ1-6; D might be TRBD1 (5 bases). CDR3 length equals 15 residues. V lost 7 bases to trimming and J lost 4 bases, with 14 bases between them. Per the germline V gene, CDR1 is MNHEY and CDR2 is SMNVEV (reference sequence). Written as DNA, the CDR3 is TGTGCCAGCACCTGGGGCGAGAGTTATAATTCACCCCTCCACTTT. Protein product: CASTWGESYNSPLHF.

In its sample, this clonotype was seen once. The chain uses TRBV4-1 and TRBJ1-2, with 9 bases matching TRBD1. Germline CDR1 reads MGHRA; CDR2 reads YSYEKL. This CDR3 comprises 21 residues. With 2 bases clipped from V and 2 bases from J, the junction kept 21 bases outside the gene matches. The CDR3 is CASSQKTNSFVPGTGNYGYTF. The CDR3 DNA reads as TGCGCCAGCAGCCAAAAGACCAATAGCTTCGTCCCGGGGACAGGGAACTATGGCTACACCTTC.